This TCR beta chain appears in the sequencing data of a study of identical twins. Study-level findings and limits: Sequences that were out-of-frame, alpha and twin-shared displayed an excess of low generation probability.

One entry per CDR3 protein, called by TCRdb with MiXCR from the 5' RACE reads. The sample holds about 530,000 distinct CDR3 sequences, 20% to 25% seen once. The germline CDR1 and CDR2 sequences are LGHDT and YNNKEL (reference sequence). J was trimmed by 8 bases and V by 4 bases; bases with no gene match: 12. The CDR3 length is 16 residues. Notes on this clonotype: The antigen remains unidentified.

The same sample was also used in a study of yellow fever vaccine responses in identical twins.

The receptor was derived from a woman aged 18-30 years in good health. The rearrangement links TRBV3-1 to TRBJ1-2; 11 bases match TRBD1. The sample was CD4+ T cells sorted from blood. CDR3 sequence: CASSPGTGGHRIGYTF. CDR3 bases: TGTGCCAGCAGCCCCGGGACAGGGGGACATCGTATCGGCTACACCTTC.